This is a list of T cell receptor beta chains from one sample in a study of T cells in tuberculosis. Method: immunoSEQ multiplex PCR; TCRdb's copy keeps in-frame clones and lacks some. Counted here are over 20,000 clones, roughly 97% occurring once; the ten biggest clones make up roughly 6%. The sequencing input was PBMCs. The receptors come from a donor aged 10-29 years with latent tuberculosis or without tuberculosis infection. CDR3s include the opening cysteine and the closing phenylalanine or tryptophan. A D gene is named only where the DNA matches it firmly. Size is stated for part of the rows, as once, few or many counts, or as a class when the clone is expanded.

>.|TRBV5-1|TRBD2|TRBJ2-1
CASSTRTSGHNEQFF
TGCGCCAGCAGTACTAGGACTAGCGGACACAATGAGCAGTTCTTC
>.|TRBV4-1|TRBD1|TRBJ2-2
CASSLPFQGAQNTGELFF
TGCGCCAGCAGCCTCCCGTTTCAGGGGGCCCAGAACACCGGGGAGCTGTTTTTT
>.|TRBV29-1|.|TRBJ1-4
CSVRRLFNEKLFF
TGCAGCGTGCGTCGCTTATTTAATGAAAAACTGTTTTTT
>.|TRBV10-3|TRBD2|TRBJ2-7
CAISESSGRPTYEQYF
TGTGCCATCAGTGAATCCAGCGGGAGGCCTACCTACGAGCAGTACTTC
>.|TRBV5-1|TRBD2|TRBJ2-1
CASSRVAGNDNEQFF
TGCGCCAGCAGCAGGGTAGCGGGGAATGACAATGAGCAGTTCTTC
>.|TRBV7-8|TRBD2|TRBJ2-7
CASRGTSGSYEQYF
TGTGCCAGCAGAGGGACTAGCGGATCCTACGAGCAGTACTTC
>.|TRBV30|.|TRBJ1-6
CAWEVTGTGRSPLHF
TGTGCCTGGGAAGTCACCGGGACCGGGAGGTCCCCCCTCCACTTT
>.|TRBV5-6|TRBD1|TRBJ1-2
CASRDSYNYGYTF
TGTGCCAGCCGGGACAGCTATAACTATGGCTACACCTTC
>.|TRBV2|.|TRBJ1-5
CASGEWRNQPQHF
TGTGCCAGCGGTGAATGGCGCAATCAGCCCCAGCATTTT
>.|TRBV9|TRBD2|TRBJ2-1
CASSPRGLSGGENNEQFF
TGTGCCAGCAGCCCACGAGGATTAAGCGGGGGAGAAAACAATGAGCAGTTCTTC
>.|TRBV12-5|.|TRBJ1-1
CASGSSQREDTEAFF
TGTGCTAGTGGTTCCTCCCAACGTGAGGACACTGAAGCTTTCTTT
>.|TRBV4-1|.|TRBJ1-1
CASSLTEFVEAFF
TGCGCCAGCAGCCTAACAGAATTCGTTGAAGCTTTCTTT
>.|TRBV11-3|TRBD1|TRBJ1-1
CASSVQGAWNTEAFF
TGTGCCAGCAGCGTACAGGGGGCGTGGAACACTGAAGCTTTCTTT
>.|TRBV19|TRBD1|TRBJ2-1
CASKGTALNEQFF
TGTGCCAGTAAAGGGACAGCCCTCAATGAGCAGTTCTTC
>.|TRBV6-6|.|TRBJ1-6
CASREGQIIDSPLHF
TGTGCCAGCAGGGAAGGACAAATTATAGATTCACCCCTCCACTTT
>.|TRBV7-9|TRBD1|TRBJ1-2
CASTPPGEGGDYGYTF
TGTGCCAGCACCCCCCCCGGGGAAGGGGGCGACTATGGCTACACCTTC
>.|TRBV29-1|.|TRBJ1-2
CSALRTDLGGYTF
TGCAGCGCACTACGGACTGACCTCGGGGGCTACACCTTC
>once|TRBV28|TRBD2|TRBJ2-7
CASSLLLLAGDYEQYF
TGTGCCAGCAGTTTACTACTTCTAGCGGGGGACTACGAGCAGTACTTC
>.|TRBV6-5|.|TRBJ1-1
CASTGGGNTEAFF
TGTGCCAGCACTGGGGGCGGGAACACTGAAGCTTTCTTT
>.|TRBV19|.|TRBJ1-2
CASRAVYGYTF
TGTGCCAGCAGGGCAGTCTATGGCTACACCTTC
>.|TRBV9|TRBD2|TRBJ2-1
CASSVGTSGRAEYNEQFF
TGTGCCAGCAGCGTCGGGACTAGCGGGAGGGCGGAGTACAATGAGCAGTTCTTC
>.|TRBV7-9|.|TRBJ1-1
CASSLFALGKNTEAFF
TGTGCCAGCAGCTTATTTGCCCTAGGAAAGAACACTGAAGCTTTCTTT
>.|TRBV6-1|.|TRBJ2-7
CASSPTGGRNYEQYF
TGTGCCAGCAGCCCCACCGGGGGGCGAAACTACGAGCAGTACTTC
>.|TRBV9|TRBD2|TRBJ2-5
CASSASGLAGETQYF
TGTGCCAGCAGCGCGTCAGGACTAGCAGGGGAGACCCAGTACTTC
>.|TRBV6-5|.|TRBJ1-4
CASSYSWGPNEKLFF
TGTGCCAGCAGTTACTCTTGGGGGCCTAATGAAAAACTGTTTTTT
>.|TRBV30|.|TRBJ1-1
CAWRFVNTEAFF
TGTGCCTGGAGATTCGTGAACACTGAAGCTTTCTTT
>.|TRBV25-1|.|TRBJ1-1
CASSEWRAGAFF
TGTGCCAGCAGTGAATGGAGGGCGGGAGCTTTCTTT
>.|TRBV4-2|TRBD2|TRBJ2-7
CASSPLAGGNSYEQYF
TGTGCCAGCAGCCCATTAGCGGGAGGAAACTCCTACGAGCAGTACTTC
>.|TRBV27|TRBD1|TRBJ2-2
CASSLSSLAGGGGELFF
TGTGCCAGCAGTTTATCGTCCCTGGCAGGGGGCGGCGGGGAGCTGTTTTTT
>once|TRBV6-5|.|TRBJ2-3
CASSYLRGGGTDTQYF
TGTGCCAGCAGTTATTTGCGAGGGGGTGGCACAGATACGCAGTATTTT
>once|TRBV19|.|TRBJ1-2
CASSPDRRGYGYTF
TGTGCCAGTAGCCCGGACCGCCGGGGCTATGGCTACACCTTC
>.|TRBV6-5|.|TRBJ1-1
CASWHRTEAFF
TGTGCCAGCTGGCACCGCACTGAAGCTTTCTTT
>.|TRBV19|.|TRBJ2-5
CATTGRGQETQYF
TGTGCCACCACGGGCCGGGGACAAGAGACCCAGTACTTC
>.|TRBV10-3|TRBD2|TRBJ2-2
CAISGTSGKNTGELFF
TGTGCCATCAGTGGGACTAGCGGAAAGAACACCGGGGAGCTGTTTTTT
>.|TRBV12-5|TRBD2|TRBJ2-1
CASALREGRLNEQFF
TGTGCTAGTGCCTTAAGGGAGGGCCGGCTAAATGAGCAGTTCTTC
>.|TRBV19|TRBD2|TRBJ2-7
CASSIGGGESSYEQYF
TGTGCCAGTAGTATAGGCGGGGGGGAAAGCTCCTACGAGCAGTACTTC
>.|TRBV27|.|TRBJ2-5
CASSFFGETQYF
TGTGCCAGCAGTTTCTTCGGAGAGACCCAGTACTTC
>.|TRBV6-4|.|TRBJ2-5
CASSDPPRGETQYF
TGTGCCAGCAGTGACCCCCCCCGAGGAGAGACCCAGTACTTC
>.|TRBV5-8|.|TRBJ2-7
CASSPLIPNDIFGPGEQYF
TGTGCCAGCAGCCCCTTAATCCCCAACGATATTTTTGGTCCGGGGGAGCAGTACTTC
>.|TRBV5-1|TRBD1|TRBJ2-2
CASSKRTGDGDTGELFF
TGCGCCAGCAGCAAAAGGACAGGGGATGGTGACACCGGGGAGCTGTTTTTT
>.|TRBV4-3|.|TRBJ2-5
CASSPTGQETQYF
TGCGCCAGCAGCCCGACAGGCCAAGAGACCCAGTACTTC
>.|TRBV7-9|.|TRBJ2-5
CASGAGQETQYF
TGTGCCAGCGGTGCAGGGCAAGAGACCCAGTACTTC